A selection of T cell receptor beta chains follows, all from one sample in a study of early T cells in non-severe SARS-CoV-2 infection. TCRdb re-called the 5' RACE reads with MiXCR, one entry per CDR3 protein. The table has about 84,000 distinct CDR3 sequences, about 12% seen once. Input material: whole blood. These receptors originate from an adult who was a healthcare worker with PCR-confirmed SARS-CoV-2 infection or an uninfected control (not recorded which). CDR3s leave out the opening cysteine and the closing phenylalanine or tryptophan.

v_gene	j_gene	CDR3aa
TRBV29-1	TRBJ2-6	SVGFSGANVLT
TRBV18	TRBJ1-1	ASSPLTGVTISEAF
TRBV10-3	TRBJ1-2	AISGTDYGYT
TRBV6-5	TRBJ1-2	ASSYSQGGRGYT
TRBV11-2	TRBJ2-2	ASSLIRGPARELF
TRBV11-3	TRBJ2-7	ASSLESQGELN
TRBV9	TRBJ1-3	ASSVVGDTIY
TRBV6-2/TRBV6-3	TRBJ1-1	ASTPYRDRGRRNTEAF
TRBV12-5	TRBJ2-3	ASAIGTAGNTQY
TRBV3-1	TRBJ2-3	ATRDSGKDTQY
TRBV5-4	TRBJ2-3	ASTLPGRAGSPDTQY
TRBV7-6	TRBJ2-1	ASSLNIVGNEQF
TRBV29-1	TRBJ2-7	SGKDRSYEQY
TRBV30	TRBJ2-2	AWSLRAGTTGELF
TRBV6-2/TRBV6-3	TRBJ2-5	ASSLGTGGFQETQY
TRBV3-1	TRBJ2-7	ASSPGQDEQY
TRBV28	TRBJ2-1	ASDGVSDEQF
TRBV7-6	TRBJ2-6	ASSFGQGWANVLT
TRBV20-1	TRBJ1-1	SARGQHPWVAF
TRBV7-9	TRBJ2-7	ASSLVPNQYEQY
TRBV10-3	TRBJ2-3	AISWLTGQDYGTQY
TRBV11-2	TRBJ2-5	ASSFPNSETQY
TRBV7-7	TRBJ2-5	ASSLEVQETQY
TRBV11-2	TRBJ2-2	ASSPRTSGTGELF
TRBV6-5	TRBJ2-7	ASSGRGVYEQY
TRBV3-1	TRBJ2-3	ASSQDGVTQY
TRBV21-1	TRBJ1-1	ASSIWDRLNTEAF
TRBV5-1	TRBJ2-7	ASSLAVQGYEQY
TRBV5-1	TRBJ2-5	ASSLAVRTGKETQY
TRBV5-6	TRBJ2-2	ATGRGTHTGELF
TRBV3-1	TRBJ1-1	ASSHFSGTEAF
TRBV6-4	TRBJ1-2	ASSRTGEGGYT
TRBV29-1	TRBJ1-1	SVSEAF
TRBV29-1	TRBJ1-1	SVESGNTEAF
TRBV29-1	TRBJ1-1	SVTALNMNTEAF
TRBV7-6	TRBJ2-1	ASSRTTSPTYNEQF
TRBV28	TRBJ2-1	ASSSGSTGYNEQF
TRBV10-2	TRBJ2-3	ASSEVSDTQY
TRBV29-1	TRBJ1-2	SVNRDPNYGYT
TRBV6-5	TRBJ1-3	ASTLASGNTIY
TRBV15	TRBJ2-2	ATSRGRAGELF
TRBV20-1	TRBJ2-2	SASGGPAGELF
TRBV2	TRBJ2-7	ASSTSQAYEQY
TRBV5-1	TRBJ2-2	ASSTRDRVTGELF
TRBV20-1	TRBJ2-4	SVGQVVIAKNIQY
TRBV7-6	TRBJ2-2	ASSPYPGLAVTNTGELF